This T cell receptor (beta chain) was retrieved from a study of Graves' ophthalmopathy and Graves' hyperthyroidism. This CDR3 has 14 amino acids. V dropped 0 bases and J dropped 4 bases, with 10 bases sitting between them. CDR1 is SGDLS, CDR2 YYNGEE, per germline. This clonotype was picked up many times. The authors amplified TCR beta CDR3 regions from RNA transcripts. Second-round multiplex PCR followed a first-round RT-PCR using HTBI primers. Each CDR3 protein is one row after TCRdb ran MiXCR on the multiplex PCR reads. The table has 680,000 or so distinct CDR3 sequences, 20% to 25% seen once. The rearrangement links TRBV9 to TRBJ1-1; D possibly corresponds to TRBD1 (6 bases). The source is a young woman with stable Graves' hyperthyroidism. Some clones in this sample may be carry-over from other donors' samples. Sequences were obtained from peripheral blood. CDR3 DNA: TGTGCCAGCAGCGTAGGGGGCAGGGGCACTGAAGCTTTCTTT. Its protein is CASSVGGRGTEAFF.